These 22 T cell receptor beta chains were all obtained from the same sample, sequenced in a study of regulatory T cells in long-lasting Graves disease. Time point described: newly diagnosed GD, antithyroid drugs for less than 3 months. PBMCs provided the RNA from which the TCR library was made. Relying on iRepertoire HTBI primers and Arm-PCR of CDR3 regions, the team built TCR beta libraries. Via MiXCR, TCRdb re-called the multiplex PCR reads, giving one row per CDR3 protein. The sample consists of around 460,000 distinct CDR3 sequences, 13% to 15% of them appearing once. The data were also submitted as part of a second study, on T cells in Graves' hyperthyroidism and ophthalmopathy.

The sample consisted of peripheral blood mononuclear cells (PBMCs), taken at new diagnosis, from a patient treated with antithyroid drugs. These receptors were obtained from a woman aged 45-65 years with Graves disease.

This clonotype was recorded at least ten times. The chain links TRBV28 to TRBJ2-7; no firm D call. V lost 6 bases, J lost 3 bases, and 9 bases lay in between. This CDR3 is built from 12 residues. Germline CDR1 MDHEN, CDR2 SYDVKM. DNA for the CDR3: TGTGCCAGCAGGGCAGACATCTACGAGCAGTACTTC. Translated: CASRADIYEQYF.

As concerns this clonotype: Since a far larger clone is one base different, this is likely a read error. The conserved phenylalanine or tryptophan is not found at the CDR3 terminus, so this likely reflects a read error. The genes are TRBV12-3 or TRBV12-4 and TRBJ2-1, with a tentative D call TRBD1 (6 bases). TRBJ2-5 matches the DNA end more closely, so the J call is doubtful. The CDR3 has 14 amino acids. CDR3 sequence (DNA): TGTGCCAGCAGTCCAGGGACACCCCGAGAGACCCAGTACTAC. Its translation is CASSPGTPRETQYY.

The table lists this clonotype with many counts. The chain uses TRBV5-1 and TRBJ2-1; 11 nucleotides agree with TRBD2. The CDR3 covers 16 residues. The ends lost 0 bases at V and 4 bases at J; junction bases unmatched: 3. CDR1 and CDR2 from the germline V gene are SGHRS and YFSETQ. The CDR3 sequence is CASSLVTSGIYNEQFF. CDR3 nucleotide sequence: TGCGCCAGCAGCTTGGTGACTAGCGGGATATACAATGAGCAGTTCTTC.

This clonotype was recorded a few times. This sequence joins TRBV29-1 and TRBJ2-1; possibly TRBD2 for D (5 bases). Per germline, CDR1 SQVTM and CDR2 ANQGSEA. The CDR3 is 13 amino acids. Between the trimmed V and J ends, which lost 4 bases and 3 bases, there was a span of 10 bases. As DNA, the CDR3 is TGCAGCGTTGTGCAGCGGAACTACAATGAGCAGTTCTTC. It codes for CSVVQRNYNEQFF.

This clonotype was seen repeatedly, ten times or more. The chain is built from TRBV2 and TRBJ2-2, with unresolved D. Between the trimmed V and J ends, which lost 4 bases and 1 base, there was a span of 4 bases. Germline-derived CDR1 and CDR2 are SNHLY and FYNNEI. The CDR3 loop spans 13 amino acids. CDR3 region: CASSVENTGELFF. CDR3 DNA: TGTGCCAGCAGTGTGGAGAACACCGGGGAGCTGTTTTTT.

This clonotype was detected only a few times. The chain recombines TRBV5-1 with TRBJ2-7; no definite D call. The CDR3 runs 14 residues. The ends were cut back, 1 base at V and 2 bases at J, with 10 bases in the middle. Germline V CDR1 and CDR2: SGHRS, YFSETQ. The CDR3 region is CASSLSAQTYEQYF. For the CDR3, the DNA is TGCGCCAGCAGCTTGTCGGCGCAGACCTACGAGCAGTACTTC.

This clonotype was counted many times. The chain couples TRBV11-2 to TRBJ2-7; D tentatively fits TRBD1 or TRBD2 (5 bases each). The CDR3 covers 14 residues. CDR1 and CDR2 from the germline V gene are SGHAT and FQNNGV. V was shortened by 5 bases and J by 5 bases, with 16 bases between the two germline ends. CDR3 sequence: CASSPGTSGNEQYF. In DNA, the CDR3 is TGTGCCAGCAGCCCCGGGACCAGCGGTAACGAGCAGTACTTC.

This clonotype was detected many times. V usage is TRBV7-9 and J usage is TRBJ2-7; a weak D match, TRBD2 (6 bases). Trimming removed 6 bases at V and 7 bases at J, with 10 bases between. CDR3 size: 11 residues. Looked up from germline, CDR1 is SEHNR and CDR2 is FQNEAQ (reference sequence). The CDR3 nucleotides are TGTGCCAGCAGGGGAGGTCCGGAGCAGTACTTC. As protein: CASRGGPEQYF.

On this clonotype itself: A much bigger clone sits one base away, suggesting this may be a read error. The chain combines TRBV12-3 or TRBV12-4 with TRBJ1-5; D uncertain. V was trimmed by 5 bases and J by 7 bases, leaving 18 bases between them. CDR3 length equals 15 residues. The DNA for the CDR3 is TGTGCCAGCAGTCAGCTCCGTCCCAGAGGGCAGCCCCAGCATTTT. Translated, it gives CASSQLRPRGQPQHF.

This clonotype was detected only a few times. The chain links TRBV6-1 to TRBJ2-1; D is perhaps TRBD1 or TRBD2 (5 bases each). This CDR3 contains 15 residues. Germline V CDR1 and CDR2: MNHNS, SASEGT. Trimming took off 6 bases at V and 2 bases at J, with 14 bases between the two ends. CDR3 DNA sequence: TGTGCCAGCAGCCCAGCCGGGACGGCCTACAATGAGCAGTTCTTC. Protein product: CASSPAGTAYNEQFF.

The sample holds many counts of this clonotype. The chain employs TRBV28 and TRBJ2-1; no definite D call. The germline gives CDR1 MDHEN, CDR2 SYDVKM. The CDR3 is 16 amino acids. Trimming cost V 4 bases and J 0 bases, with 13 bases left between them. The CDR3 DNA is TGTGCCAGCAGTTCTCATCCGGGTAGCTCCTACAATGAGCAGTTCTTC. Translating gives CASSSHPGSSYNEQFF.

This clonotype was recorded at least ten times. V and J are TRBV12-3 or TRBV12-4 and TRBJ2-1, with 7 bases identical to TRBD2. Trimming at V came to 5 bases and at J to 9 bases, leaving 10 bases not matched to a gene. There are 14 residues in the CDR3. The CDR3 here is CASSGGEGGTEQFF. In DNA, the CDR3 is TGTGCCAGCAGTGGGGGGGAAGGCGGGACTGAGCAGTTCTTC.

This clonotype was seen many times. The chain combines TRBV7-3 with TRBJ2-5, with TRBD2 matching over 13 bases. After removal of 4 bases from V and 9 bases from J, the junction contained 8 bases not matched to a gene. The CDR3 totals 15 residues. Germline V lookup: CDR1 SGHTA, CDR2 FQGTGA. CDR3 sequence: CASSSGTSGASAQYF. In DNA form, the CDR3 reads TGTGCCAGCAGCTCCGGGACTAGCGGGGCCTCGGCCCAGTACTTC.

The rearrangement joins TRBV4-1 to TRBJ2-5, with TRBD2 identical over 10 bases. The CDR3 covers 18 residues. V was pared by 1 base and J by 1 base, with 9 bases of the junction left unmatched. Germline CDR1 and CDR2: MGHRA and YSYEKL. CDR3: CASSQVYQAGGFQETQYF. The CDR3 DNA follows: TGCGCCAGCAGCCAAGTGTATCAAGCGGGAGGGTTCCAAGAGACCCAGTACTTC.

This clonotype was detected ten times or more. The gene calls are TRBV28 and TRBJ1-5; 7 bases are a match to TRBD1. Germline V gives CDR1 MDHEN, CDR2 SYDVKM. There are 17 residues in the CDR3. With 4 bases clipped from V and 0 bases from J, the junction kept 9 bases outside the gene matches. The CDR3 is CASSSAQGSYSNQPQHF. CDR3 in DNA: TGTGCCAGCAGTTCCGCACAGGGGTCCTATAGCAATCAGCCCCAGCATTTT.

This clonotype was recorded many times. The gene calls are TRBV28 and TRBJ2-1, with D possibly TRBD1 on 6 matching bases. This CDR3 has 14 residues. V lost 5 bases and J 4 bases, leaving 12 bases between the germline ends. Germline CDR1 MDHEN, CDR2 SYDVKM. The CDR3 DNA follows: TGTGCCAGCAGTCCGGCTGGACAGTACAATGAGCAGTTCTTC. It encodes CASSPAGQYNEQFF.

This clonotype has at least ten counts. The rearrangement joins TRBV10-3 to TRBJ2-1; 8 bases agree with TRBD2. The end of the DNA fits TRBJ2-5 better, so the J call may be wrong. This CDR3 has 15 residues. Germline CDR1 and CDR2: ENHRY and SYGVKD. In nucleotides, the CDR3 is TGTGCCACCCGGGGGAGTAGCGGGGCACAAGAGACCCAGTACTTC. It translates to CATRGSSGAQETQYF.

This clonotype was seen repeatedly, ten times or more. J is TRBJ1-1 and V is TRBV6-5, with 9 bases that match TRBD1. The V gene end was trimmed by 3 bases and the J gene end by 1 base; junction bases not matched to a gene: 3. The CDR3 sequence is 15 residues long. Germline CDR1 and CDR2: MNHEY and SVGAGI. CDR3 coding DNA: TGTGCCAGCAGTTATCCGGGACAGGGGAACACTGAAGCTTTCTTT. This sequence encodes CASSYPGQGNTEAFF.

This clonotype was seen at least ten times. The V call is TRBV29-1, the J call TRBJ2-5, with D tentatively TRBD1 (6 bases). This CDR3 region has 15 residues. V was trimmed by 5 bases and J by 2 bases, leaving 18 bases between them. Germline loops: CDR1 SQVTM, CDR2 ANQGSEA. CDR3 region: CSVLGTLSSQETQYF. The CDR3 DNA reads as TGCAGCGTTCTCGGGACACTTTCATCACAAGAGACCCAGTACTTC.

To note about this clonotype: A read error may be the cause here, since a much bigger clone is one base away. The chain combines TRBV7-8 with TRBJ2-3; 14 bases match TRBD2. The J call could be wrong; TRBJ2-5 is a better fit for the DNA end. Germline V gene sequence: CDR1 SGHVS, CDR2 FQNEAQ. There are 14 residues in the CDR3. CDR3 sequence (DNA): TGTGCCAGCAGCCTGACTAGCGGGAGGGGGACCCAGTACTTC. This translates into CASSLTSGRGTQYF.

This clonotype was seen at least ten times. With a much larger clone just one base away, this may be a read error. CDR3 region: CASNFLGTSGPRSFEQYF. The DNA of the CDR3 is TGTGCCAGCAATTTCCTCGGGACTAGCGGCCCTCGGTCTTTTGAGCAGTACTTC. V and J are TRBV27 and TRBJ2-7; TRBD2 agrees at 11 bases. V was pared by 7 bases and J by 7 bases, with 21 bases of the junction left unmatched. Germline V lookup: CDR1 MNHEY, CDR2 SMNVEV (reference sequence). The CDR3 contains 18 residues.

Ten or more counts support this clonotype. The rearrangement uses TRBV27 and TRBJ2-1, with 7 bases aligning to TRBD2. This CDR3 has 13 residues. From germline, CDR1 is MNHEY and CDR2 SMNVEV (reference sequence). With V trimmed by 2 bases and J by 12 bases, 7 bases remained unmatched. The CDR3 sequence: CASSLGETSSQFF. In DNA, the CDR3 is TGTGCCAGCAGTTTAGGAGAGACTAGCTCGCAGTTCTTC.